The clone carrying this T cell receptor (beta chain) has only a few counts. Its antigen is as yet unknown. This specimen comes from a study of cytotoxic CD8 clonotypes in ibrutinib-treated CLL. Produced via immunoSEQ multiplex PCR; TCRdb's table is partial and in-frame only. There are 300,000 to 400,000 clones in the sample; 67% occur only once, and roughly 6% lies in the top ten. Study-level points and caveats: The public clonotypes identified were infrequent and showed contraction or stability on treatment.

The source is a human donor with chronic lymphocytic leukemia. The source was PBMCs, collected after 36 months of ibrutinib treatment.

The CDR3 is CASSPGDRAQETQYF. CDR3 DNA: TGTGCCAGCAGCCCGGGGGACAGGGCACAAGAGACCCAGTACTTC. J is TRBJ2-5 and V is TRBV11-3; TRBD1 matches at 9 bases. Trimming at V came to 5 bases and at J to 2 bases, leaving 6 bases not matched to a gene. The CDR3 is 15 amino acids. CDR1 is SGHNT, CDR2 YENEEA, per germline.